Following are 20 T cell receptor beta chains from one sample sequenced in a study of blood T cell repertoires in COVID-19. TCRdb's table, derived via immunoSEQ multiplex PCR, lists solely in-frame clones and lacks some. The sample has fewer than 250,000 clones; 90% are singletons. Sequencing was done on a sample of PBMCs or T cells enriched from blood (not recorded which). These receptors came from a man aged 50 or older who had been exposed to COVID-19.

CDR3 in amino acids: CASSHRGEQFF. CDR3 DNA sequence: TGTGCCAGCAGCCACAGGGGTGAGCAGTTCTTC. This sequence joins TRBV28 and TRBJ2-1; TRBD1 aligns across 7 bases. The germline V gene encodes CDR1 MDHEN and CDR2 SYDVKM. J was trimmed by 9 bases and V by 6 bases; bases with no gene match: 2. The CDR3 has 11 amino acids.

The chain is built from TRBV4-1 and TRBJ2-1, with TRBD2 matching over 12 bases. Germline V gene sequence: CDR1 MGHRA, CDR2 YSYEKL. The CDR3 has 17 amino acids. Trimming cost V 3 bases and J 7 bases; bases outside gene matches: 10. CDR3 DNA sequence: TGCGCCAGCAGCCAGGACTTGACTAGCGGGAGTGCTAATGAGCAGTTCTTC. Its translation is CASSQDLTSGSANEQFF.

This rearrangement joins TRBV19 to TRBJ2-3, with 8 positions matching TRBD2. V lost 11 bases and J lost 4; bases outside the gene matches: 11. CDR3 length: 14 amino acids. CDR1 and CDR2 from the germline V gene are LNHDA and SQIVND (reference sequence). The CDR3 here is CASGVGGGPDTQYF. The DNA for the CDR3 is TGTGCCTCTGGAGTCGGCGGGGGGCCAGATACGCAGTATTTT.

The CDR3: CASSLGSGSGNTIYF. As DNA, the CDR3 is TGTGCCAGCAGCTTAGGGTCAGGCTCTGGAAACACCATATATTTT. V and J are TRBV7-3 and TRBJ1-3; D is ambiguous. V lost 2 bases and J 0 bases, leaving 8 bases between the germline ends. The germline V gene has CDR1 SGHTA and CDR2 FQGTGA. The CDR3 is 15 amino acids.

This rearrangement joins TRBV4-1 to TRBJ1-1; possibly TRBD1 for D (5 bases). Looked up from germline, CDR1 is MGHRA and CDR2 is YSYEKL. Trimming cost V 6 bases and J 1 base, with 9 bases left between them. The CDR3 has 13 residues. CDR3 nucleotides: TGCGCCAGCAGGCGTACAGGGAACACTGAAGCTTTCTTT. Its translation is CASRRTGNTEAFF.

This chain uses TRBV7-9 with TRBJ2-1, with 8 bases aligning to TRBD2. Trimming at V came to 6 bases and at J to 11 bases, leaving 15 bases not matched to a gene. The germline CDR1 and CDR2 sequences are SEHNR and FQNEAQ (reference sequence). CDR3 length: 15 residues. The CDR3 spells CASRATSGPHTKQFF. CDR3 nucleotide sequence: TGTGCCAGCAGAGCTACTAGCGGCCCACATACTAAGCAGTTCTTC.

This clone was seen a handful of times. V is TRBV18 and J is TRBJ1-1; D is ambiguous. CDR3 size: 15 residues. Germline V lookup: CDR1 KGHSH, CDR2 LQKENI. Trimming stripped 0 bases from V and 3 bases from J, with 11 bases between. CDR3: CASSPPALRDTEAFF. DNA of the CDR3: TGTGCCAGCTCACCACCGGCCCTCCGGGACACTGAAGCTTTCTTT.

This chain connects TRBV7-9 to TRBJ2-5, with TRBD1 identical over 9 bases. Germline V gene data show CDR1 as SEHNR and CDR2 as FQNEAQ (reference sequence). The CDR3 contains 14 residues. Unmatched junction bases numbered 5, after V lost 4 bases and J lost 5 bases. Here the CDR3 reads CASSSGTGKETQYF. CDR3 nucleotides: TGTGCCAGCAGCTCCGGGACAGGGAAGGAGACCCAGTACTTC.

The rearrangement joins TRBV3-1 (or the pseudogene TRBV3-2) to TRBJ1-1; the match to TRBD1 covers 7 bases. V dropped 5 bases and J dropped 1; count of bases not matched to a gene: 4. In germline, CDR1 is LGHDT, CDR2 YNNKEL (reference sequence). This CDR3 comprises 14 residues. The CDR3 loop is CASSYWDRNTEAFF. The CDR3 nucleotides are TGTGCCAGCAGCTACTGGGACAGGAACACTGAAGCTTTCTTT.

This chain links TRBV15 with TRBJ1-1, with D perhaps TRBD1 (5 bases). With 1 base removed from V and 1 base from J, the gap between germline ends came to 7 bases. CDR3 length: 14 residues. CDR1 and CDR2 from the germline V gene are LNHNV and YYDKDF (reference sequence). The CDR3 is CATSRGTGNTEAFF. The CDR3 bases are TGTGCCACCAGCAGAGGTACAGGGAACACTGAAGCTTTCTTT.

CDR3 amino acids: CATGSEGANVLTF. CDR3 nucleotides: TGTGCCACCGGCTCAGAAGGGGCCAACGTCCTGACTTTC. The chain is built from TRBV24-1 and TRBJ2-6; no firm D call. The CDR3 loop spans 13 amino acids. CDR1 is KGHDR and CDR2 is SFDVKD in the germline V gene. Trimming took off 9 bases at V and 4 bases at J, with 9 bases between the two ends.

V gene TRBV6-6 combines with J gene TRBJ2-3; 7 bases fit TRBD1. Germline V gives CDR1 MNHNY, CDR2 SVGAGI (reference sequence). There are 14 residues in the CDR3. V gave up 9 bases and J gave up 2 bases; unmatched junction bases: 8. CDR3 region: CASSQDRLTDTQYF. The CDR3 DNA reads TGTGCCAGTTCACAGGACAGGCTCACAGATACGCAGTATTTT.

V and J are TRBV2 and TRBJ2-5; 9 bases agree with TRBD1. CDR3 length: 14 amino acids. Germline values: CDR1 SNHLY, CDR2 FYNNEI. Losses at the gene ends were 3 bases for V and 5 bases for J; bases not matched to a gene: 4. This chain's CDR3 is CASSDGTGTETQYF. The CDR3 region has the DNA TGTGCCAGCAGTGACGGGACAGGGACGGAGACCCAGTACTTC. Full variable domain (rest looked up from reference TRBV2 and TRBJ2-5): EPEVTQTPSHQVTQMGQEVILRCVPISNHLYFYWYRQILGQKVEFLVSFYNNEISEKSEIFDDQFSVERPDGSNFTLKIRSTKLEDSAMYFCASSDGTGTETQYFGPGTRLLVL.

The chain combines TRBV7-2 with TRBJ1-3; TRBD1 agrees at 11 bases. V lost 3 bases to trimming and J lost 6 bases; unmatched junction nucleotides: 7. Germline V lookup: CDR1 SGHTA, CDR2 FQGNSA. The CDR3 spans 16 residues. CDR3 sequence (DNA): TGTGCCAGCAGCTTGGTGGGGACAGGGGGTGTAAACACCATATATTTT. As protein: CASSLVGTGGVNTIYF.

V is TRBV24-1 and J is TRBJ2-1; 10 bases are shared with TRBD1. CDR1 and CDR2 from the germline V gene are KGHDR and SFDVKD. The trim removed 5 bases at V and 5 bases at J, leaving 11 bases unmatched. The CDR3 totals 17 residues. The chain's CDR3 is CATSVRTGGYEDNEQFF. The CDR3 DNA reads as TGTGCCACCAGTGTCAGGACAGGGGGGTATGAGGACAATGAGCAGTTCTTC.

The chain carries TRBV11-3 and TRBJ2-3, with 7 bases matching TRBD1. Germline-derived CDR1 and CDR2 are SGHNT and YENEEA. The CDR3 loop spans 14 amino acids. V lost 3 bases, J lost 3 bases, and 3 bases stayed unmatched. CDR3 residues: CASSLGQRTDTQYF. For the CDR3, the DNA is TGTGCCAGCAGCTTGGGACAGAGAACAGATACGCAGTATTTT.

The rearrangement uses TRBV7-3 and TRBJ2-3; possible D gene TRBD1, 5 bases. V lost 1 base and J 4 bases, leaving 6 bases between the germline ends. Per the germline V gene, CDR1 is SGHTA and CDR2 is FQGTGA. CDR3 length: 13 residues. CDR3 coding DNA: TGTGCCAGCAGCTTAAAAGGGGCAGATACGCAGTATTTT. This translates into CASSLKGADTQYF.

This chain uses TRBV9 with TRBJ2-2; TRBD1 agrees at 7 bases. There are 13 residues in the CDR3. V shed 7 bases and J 4 bases; nucleotides not matched to a gene: 4. Looked up from germline, CDR1 is SGDLS and CDR2 is YYNGEE. The CDR3 is CASSDRTTGELFF. CDR3 nucleotide sequence: TGTGCCAGCTCGGACAGGACCACCGGGGAGCTGTTTTTT.

The chain links TRBV7-2 to TRBJ2-3; D is possibly TRBD2 (6 bases). Trimming took 5 bases from V and 5 from J, leaving 17 bases between them. The CDR3 sequence is 15 residues long. From germline, CDR1 is SGHTA and CDR2 FQGNSA. CDR3 coding DNA: TGTGCCAGCAGCCCAGCACGAGGTAGCGGAGATACGCAGTATTTT. This gives the protein CASSPARGSGDTQYF.

The chain joins TRBV6-5 to TRBJ2-5, with D possibly being TRBD1 (6 bases). This CDR3 comprises 14 residues. Per germline, CDR1 MNHEY and CDR2 SVGAGI. The ends were cut back, 6 bases at V and 4 bases at J, with 15 bases in the middle. CDR3: CASSRITGLETQYF. The CDR3 DNA is TGTGCCAGCAGCCGGATTACAGGGTTAGAGACCCAGTACTTC.